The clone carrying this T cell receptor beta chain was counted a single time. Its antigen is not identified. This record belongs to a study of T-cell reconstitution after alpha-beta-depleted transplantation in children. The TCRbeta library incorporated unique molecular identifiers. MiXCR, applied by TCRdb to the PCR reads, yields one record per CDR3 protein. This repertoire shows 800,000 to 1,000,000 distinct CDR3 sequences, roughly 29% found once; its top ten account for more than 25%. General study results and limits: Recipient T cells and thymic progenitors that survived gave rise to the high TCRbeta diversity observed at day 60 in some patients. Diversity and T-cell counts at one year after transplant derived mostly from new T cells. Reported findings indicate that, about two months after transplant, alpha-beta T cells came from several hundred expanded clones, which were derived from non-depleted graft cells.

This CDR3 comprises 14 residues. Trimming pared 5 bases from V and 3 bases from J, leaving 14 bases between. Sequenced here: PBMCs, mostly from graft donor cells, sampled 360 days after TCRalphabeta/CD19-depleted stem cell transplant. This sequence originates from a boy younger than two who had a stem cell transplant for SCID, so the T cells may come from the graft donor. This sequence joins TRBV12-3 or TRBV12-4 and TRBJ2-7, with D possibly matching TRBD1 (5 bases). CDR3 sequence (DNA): TGTGCCAGCAGTCTACGTTTGGACATCTACGAGCAGTACTTC. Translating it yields CASSLRLDIYEQYF.